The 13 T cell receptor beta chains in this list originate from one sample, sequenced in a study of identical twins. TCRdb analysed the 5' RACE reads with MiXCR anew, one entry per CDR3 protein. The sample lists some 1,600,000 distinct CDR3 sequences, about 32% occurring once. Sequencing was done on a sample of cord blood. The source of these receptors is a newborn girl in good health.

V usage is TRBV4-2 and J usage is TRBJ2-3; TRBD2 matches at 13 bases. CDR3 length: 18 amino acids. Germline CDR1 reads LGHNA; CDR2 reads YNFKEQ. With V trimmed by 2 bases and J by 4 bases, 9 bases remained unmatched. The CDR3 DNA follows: TGTGCCAGCAGCCAACCACGGACTAGCGGGGGTCGGGCAGATACGCAGTATTTT. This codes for CASSQPRTSGGRADTQYF.

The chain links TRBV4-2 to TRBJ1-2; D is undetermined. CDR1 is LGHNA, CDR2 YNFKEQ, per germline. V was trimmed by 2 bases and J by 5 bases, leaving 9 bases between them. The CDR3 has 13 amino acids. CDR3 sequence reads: CASSQNLLYGYTF. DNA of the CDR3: TGTGCCAGCAGCCAAAACTTATTGTATGGCTACACCTTC.

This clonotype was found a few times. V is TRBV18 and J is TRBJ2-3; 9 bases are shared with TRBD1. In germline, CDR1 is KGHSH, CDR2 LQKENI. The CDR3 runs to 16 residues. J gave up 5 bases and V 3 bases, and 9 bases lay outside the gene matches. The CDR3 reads CASSPVLTGGRDTQYF. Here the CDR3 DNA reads TGTGCCAGCTCACCGGTCTTGACAGGGGGTAGAGATACGCAGTATTTT.

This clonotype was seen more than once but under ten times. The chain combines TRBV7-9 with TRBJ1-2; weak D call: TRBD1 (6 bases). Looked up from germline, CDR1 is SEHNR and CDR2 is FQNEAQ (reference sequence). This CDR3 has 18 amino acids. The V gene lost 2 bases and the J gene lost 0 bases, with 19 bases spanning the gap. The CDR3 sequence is CASSLLGSNRATNYGYTF. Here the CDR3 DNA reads TGTGCCAGCAGCTTATTAGGTTCTAACAGGGCGACTAACTATGGCTACACCTTC.

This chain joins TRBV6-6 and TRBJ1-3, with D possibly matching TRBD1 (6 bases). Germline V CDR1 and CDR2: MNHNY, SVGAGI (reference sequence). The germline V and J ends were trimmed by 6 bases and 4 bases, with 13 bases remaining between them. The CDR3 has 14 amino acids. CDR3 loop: CASRGGQQGNTIYF. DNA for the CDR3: TGTGCCAGCAGAGGTGGACAGCAGGGAAACACCATATATTTT.

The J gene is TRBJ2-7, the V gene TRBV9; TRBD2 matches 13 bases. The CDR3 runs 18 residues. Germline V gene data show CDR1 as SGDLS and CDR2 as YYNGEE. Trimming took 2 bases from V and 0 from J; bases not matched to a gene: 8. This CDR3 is CASSVGPRTSGSSYEQYF. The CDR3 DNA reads TGTGCCAGCAGCGTTGGACCCCGGACTAGCGGGAGCTCCTACGAGCAGTACTTC.

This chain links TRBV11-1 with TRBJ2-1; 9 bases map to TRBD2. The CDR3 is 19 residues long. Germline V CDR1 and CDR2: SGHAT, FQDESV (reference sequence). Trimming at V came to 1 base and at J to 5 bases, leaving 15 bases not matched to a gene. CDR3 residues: CASSLVGLGRGGENNEQFF. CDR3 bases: TGTGCCAGCAGCTTAGTCGGATTAGGTCGCGGGGGGGAAAACAATGAGCAGTTCTTC. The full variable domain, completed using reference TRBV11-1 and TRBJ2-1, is EAEVAQSPRYKITEKSQAVAFWCDPISGHATLYWYRQILGQGPELLVQFQDESVVDDSQLPKDRFSAERLKGVDSTLKIQPAELGDSAMYLCASSLVGLGRGGENNEQFFGPGTRLTVL.

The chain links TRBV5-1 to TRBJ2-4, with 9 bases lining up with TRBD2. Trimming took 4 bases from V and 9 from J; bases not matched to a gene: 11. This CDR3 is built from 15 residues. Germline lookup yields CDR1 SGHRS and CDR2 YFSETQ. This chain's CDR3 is CASSGLAGEGGIQYF. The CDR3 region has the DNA TGCGCCAGCAGCGGCTTAGCGGGAGAGGGAGGCATTCAGTACTTC.

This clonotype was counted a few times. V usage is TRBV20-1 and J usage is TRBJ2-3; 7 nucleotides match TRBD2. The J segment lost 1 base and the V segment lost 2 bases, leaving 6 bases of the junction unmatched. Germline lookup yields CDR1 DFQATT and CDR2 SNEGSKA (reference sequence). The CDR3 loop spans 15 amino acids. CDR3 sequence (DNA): TGCAGTGCTAGATATCTGGGGGGGGGCACAGATACGCAGTATTTT. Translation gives CSARYLGGGTDTQYF.

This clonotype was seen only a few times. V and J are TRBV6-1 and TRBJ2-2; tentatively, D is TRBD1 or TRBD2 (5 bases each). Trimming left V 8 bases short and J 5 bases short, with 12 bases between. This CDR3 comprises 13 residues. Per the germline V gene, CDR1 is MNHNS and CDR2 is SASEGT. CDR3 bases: TGTGCCAGCGACTATGGGGGAACCGGGGAGCTGTTTTTT. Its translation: CASDYGGTGELFF.

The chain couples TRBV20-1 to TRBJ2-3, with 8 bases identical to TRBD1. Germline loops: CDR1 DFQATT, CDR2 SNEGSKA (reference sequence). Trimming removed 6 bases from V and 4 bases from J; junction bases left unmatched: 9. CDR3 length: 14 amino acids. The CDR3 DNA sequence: TGCAGTGCGCAGGACAGGGATGGGGCAGATACGCAGTATTTT. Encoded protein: CSAQDRDGADTQYF.

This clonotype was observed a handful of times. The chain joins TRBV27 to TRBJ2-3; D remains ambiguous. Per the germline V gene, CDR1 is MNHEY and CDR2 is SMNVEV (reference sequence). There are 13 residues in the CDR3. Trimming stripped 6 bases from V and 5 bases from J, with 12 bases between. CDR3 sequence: CASSPLYGDTQYF. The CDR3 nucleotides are TGTGCCAGCAGCCCCCTCTACGGAGATACGCAGTATTTT.

CDR3 loop: CASSSLRGGDHEQYF. DNA for the CDR3: TGCGCCAGCAGCTCGCTCCGGGGAGGTGATCACGAGCAGTACTTC. This chain links TRBV5-1 with TRBJ2-7; possibly TRBD2 for D (6 bases). Trimming stripped 3 bases from V and 5 bases from J, with 18 bases between. The CDR3 extends over 15 amino acids. Germline CDR1 is SGHRS and CDR2 is YFSETQ.